Listed below are T cell receptor beta chains from one sample, sequenced in a study of CD4+ T cells in melanoma. TCRdb's table, derived via immunoSEQ multiplex PCR, lists solely in-frame clones and lacks some. The profile shows about 55,000 clones, roughly two thirds of them singletons. Sequencing was carried out using tumor tissue. The receptors shown here come from a human donor with melanoma. Each CDR3 is given without its conserved first and last residue. Expanded clones are given a class, and other clones once, few, many or no size at all.

>TRBJ1-1|TRBV7-9|13|NA
ASSLSGQGNTEAF
>TRBJ2-7|TRBV4-1|14|NA
ASSQDRKGGFYEQY
>TRBJ2-1|TRBV7-9|12|NA
ASGTEVWPGEQF
>TRBJ1-5|TRBV6-6|10|NA
ASRPDGQAQH
>TRBJ2-3|TRBV6-5|11|NA
ASRRGATDTQY
>TRBJ1-5|TRBV5-1|14|medium-sized
ASSLGDSYSNQPQH
>TRBJ2-5|TRBV9|11|NA
ASSVGEIETQY
>TRBJ2-4|TRBV5-4|14|few
ASSSPTLLAKNIQY
>TRBJ2-7|TRBV11-2|11|NA
ATAGQGLDEQY
>TRBJ2-5|TRBV7-9|12|many
ASSLGLAGETQY
>TRBJ2-1|TRBV6-6|14|NA
ASSYPEGAVYNEQF
>TRBJ1-1|TRBV7-9|13|NA
ASSGQGATNTEAF
>TRBJ2-5|TRBV7-3|11|NA
ASSLSGAQTQY
>TRBJ2-1|TRBV14|15|many
ASSQPPGGGSYNEQF
>TRBJ1-1|TRBV19|11|few
ASSLDPNTEAF
>TRBJ2-1|TRBV5-1|12|once
ASSFTGPDNEQF
>TRBJ2-7|TRBV28|14|few
ASSSPTQGKLREQY